The T cell receptor (beta chain) described here comes from a study of blood T cell repertoires in COVID-19. Study as a whole: Nucleic acid was either cDNA or gDNA, and it came from T cells, B-cell-depleted T cells, or PBMCs.

Authors' analysis steps: Amplification of reference gene primers was used by the study to estimate nucleated cell counts. TCRdb keeps only in-frame clones here, not all; method: immunoSEQ multiplex PCR. V and J calls and clone size are those listed in that table; D and trimming were worked out from the DNA. Of 25,000 to 35,000 clones listed, approximately 85% were seen once; the top ten hold roughly 7%. Germline CDR1 and CDR2: GTSNPN and SVGIG (reference sequence). Trimming pared 2 bases from V and 5 bases from J, leaving 9 bases between. The CDR3 extends over 12 amino acids. Sequences were obtained from peripheral blood. V and J are TRBV30 and TRBJ2-5; maybe TRBD2 (5 bases). The sequence was collected from a human donor in a cohort sampled during active COVID-19. The chain's CDR3 is CAWSSGAETQYF. As DNA, the CDR3 is TGTGCCTGGAGTAGCGGCGCCGAGACCCAGTACTTC.